These 17 T cell receptor beta chains came from one sample sequenced in a study of cytomegalovirus exposure and HLA in healthy donors. Primers: 60 Vbeta forward and 13 Jbeta reverse. Sequencing was performed with immunoSEQ multiplex PCR; in TCRdb, only in-frame clones are kept and a portion is missing. This sample contains approximately 100,000 clones. The sample consisted of PBMCs. These TCRs come from a man aged 50-60 years in good health and CMV-seronegative.

The rearrangement joins TRBV6-1 to TRBJ1-5; TRBD1 is a possible D gene (5 bases). Looked up from germline, CDR1 is MNHNS and CDR2 is SASEGT. The CDR3 is 13 residues long. The V end lost 8 bases, the J end lost 2 bases, and 10 bases lay between the germline ends. CDR3 sequence: CASVWGGNQPQHF. The CDR3 region has the DNA TGTGCCAGCGTTTGGGGGGGCAATCAGCCCCAGCATTTT.

V gene TRBV5-1 combines with J gene TRBJ1-1, with D perhaps matching TRBD1 (5 bases). Trimming removed 1 base from V and 1 base from J, with 5 bases in between. The germline V gene encodes CDR1 SGHRS and CDR2 YFSETQ. The CDR3 is 13 residues long. The CDR3 bases are TGCGCCAGCAGCTTGCAGGGGAACACTGAAGCTTTCTTT. It translates to CASSLQGNTEAFF.

V gene TRBV25-1 combines with J gene TRBJ1-1, with a weak D call TRBD1 (5 bases). V was trimmed by 4 bases and J by 5 bases, leaving 17 bases between them. Germline CDR1 reads MGHDK; CDR2 reads SYGVNS. This CDR3 spans 15 amino acids. The CDR3 reads CASSGPTALGTEAFF. CDR3 in DNA: TGTGCCAGCAGTGGACCGACAGCTTTAGGAACTGAAGCTTTCTTT.

The chain couples TRBV30 to TRBJ1-2, with D unclear. CDR3 length: 13 residues. Germline assignment: CDR1 GTSNPN and CDR2 SVGIG (reference sequence). V shed 3 bases and J shed 3 bases, with 11 bases lying between them. Here the CDR3 DNA reads TGTGCCTGGAGCCCTAGCGGGGACTATGGCTACACCTTC. Translation gives CAWSPSGDYGYTF.

V gene TRBV11-2 combines with J gene TRBJ1-1; D possibly corresponds to TRBD1 (5 bases). The CDR3 length is 13 residues. CDR1 is SGHAT, CDR2 FQNNGV, per germline. The germline V and J ends were trimmed by 1 base and 10 bases, with 13 bases remaining between them. CDR3 DNA: TGTGCCAGCAGCTTAGCCCATGGGGCAGTAGCTTTCTTT. Protein: CASSLAHGAVAFF.

The chain couples TRBV11-2 to TRBJ2-1, with 7 bases lining up with TRBD2. The V segment lost 4 bases and the J segment 6 bases; nucleotides outside the gene matches: 12. The CDR3 length is 16 residues. CDR1 is SGHAT and CDR2 is FQNNGV in the germline V gene. CDR3 residues: CASSSPAGTSFNEQFF. CDR3 coding DNA: TGTGCCAGCAGCTCCCCAGCGGGAACCTCATTCAATGAGCAGTTCTTC.

The CDR3: CASSVAPQGAADTQYF. The CDR3 DNA follows: TGTGCCAGCAGCGTAGCCCCACAGGGGGCTGCAGATACGCAGTATTTT. The chain has TRBV9 and TRBJ2-3; TRBD1 agrees at 9 bases. Trimming cost V 0 bases and J 4 bases; bases outside gene matches: 6. This CDR3 spans 16 amino acids. Looked up from germline, CDR1 is SGDLS and CDR2 is YYNGEE.

This chain uses TRBV5-4 with TRBJ2-4; maybe TRBD2 (7 bases). Trimming shortened V by 4 bases and J by 0 bases, and 14 bases separated the two germline ends. Germline CDR1 SGHNT, CDR2 YYREEE (reference sequence). The CDR3 is 16 amino acids. As DNA, the CDR3 is TGTGCCAGCAGCGGGGGCGGGGGCCTAGCCAAAAACATTCAGTACTTC. Amino acids: CASSGGGGLAKNIQYF.

This chain joins TRBV2 and TRBJ2-5; TRBD2 matches at 13 bases. V was clipped by 3 bases and J by 5 bases; unmatched bases: 6. Germline CDR1 SNHLY, CDR2 FYNNEI. The CDR3 sequence is 16 residues long. DNA for the CDR3: TGTGCCAGCAGTGACACTAGCGGGGGGGCCCGGGAGACCCAGTACTTC. Translated: CASSDTSGGARETQYF.

This rearrangement joins TRBV7-9 to TRBJ2-2, with 10 bases that match TRBD1. V lost 5 bases to trimming and J lost 6 bases; unmatched junction nucleotides: 9. The CDR3 has 16 amino acids. Germline V CDR1 and CDR2: SEHNR, FQNEAQ (reference sequence). The CDR3 region has the DNA TGTGCCAGCAGCAGAGGGACAGGGGACGGGCCCGGGGAGCTGTTTTTT. Its translation is CASSRGTGDGPGELFF.

In nucleotides, the CDR3 is TGCAGCGCACTACGGGGGGGAGGTGAGCAGTTCTTC. It specifies CSALRGGGEQFF. The V gene is TRBV29-1, the J gene TRBJ2-1, with TRBD2 matching over 8 bases. Germline assignment: CDR1 SQVTM and CDR2 ANQGSEA. The CDR3 is 12 amino acids. V lost 7 bases and J lost 9; bases outside the gene matches: 8.

The J gene is TRBJ2-4, the V gene TRBV29-1; D may be TRBD1 (6 bases). This CDR3 spans 14 amino acids. V lost 5 bases and J 6 bases, leaving 17 bases between the germline ends. Germline CDR1 reads SQVTM; CDR2 reads ANQGSEA. Written as DNA, the CDR3 is TGCAGCGTTTCCTCCCAGGGGCGCGGAAACATTCAGTACTTC. Its translation: CSVSSQGRGNIQYF.

This sequence joins TRBV9 and TRBJ2-1, with 9 bases that match TRBD2. Germline V gene lookup returns CDR1 SGDLS and CDR2 YYNGEE. This CDR3 is built from 17 residues. Trimming at V came to 2 bases and at J to 3 bases, leaving 9 bases not matched to a gene. The DNA of the CDR3 is TGTGCCAGCAGCGTTAGGTCTAGCGGGATTGGCTACAATGAGCAGTTCTTC. Encoded protein: CASSVRSSGIGYNEQFF.

The CDR3 sequence is CASSGGQGQLNTEAFF. The CDR3 DNA sequence: TGTGCCAGCAGTGGGGGACAGGGTCAATTGAACACTGAAGCTTTCTTT. The J gene is TRBJ1-1, the V gene TRBV6-1; TRBD1 aligns across 9 bases. This CDR3 has 16 residues. V lost 4 bases, J lost 0 bases, and 6 bases stayed unmatched. Germline CDR1 is MNHNS and CDR2 is SASEGT.

The CDR3 loop is CASSTSPGLAGDWAHEQYF. Here the CDR3 DNA reads TGTGCCAGTAGTACCTCACCGGGACTAGCGGGAGATTGGGCGCACGAGCAGTACTTC. The rearrangement links TRBV19 to TRBJ2-7; the match to TRBD2 covers 14 bases. Trimming took 4 bases from V and 5 from J; bases not matched to a gene: 16. Germline V gene sequence: CDR1 LNHDA, CDR2 SQIVND (reference sequence). The CDR3 covers 19 residues.

The CDR3 sequence is CASREGQGRTYVNTEAFF. CDR3 DNA sequence: TGTGCCAGCAGGGAGGGACAGGGGCGAACATACGTGAACACTGAAGCTTTCTTT. The chain has TRBV11-1 and TRBJ1-1; 10 nucleotides match TRBD1. CDR3 length: 18 residues. Germline trimming cut 6 bases from V and 0 bases from J; bases unmatched to any gene: 13. The germline V gene encodes CDR1 SGHAT and CDR2 FQDESV (reference sequence).

The V and J genes are TRBV7-9 and TRBJ2-7; 7 bases match TRBD1. The CDR3 contains 15 residues. Germline CDR1 SEHNR, CDR2 FQNEAQ (reference sequence). The junction had 11 bases not matched to a gene; V was cut back by 5 bases and J by 4 bases. As DNA, the CDR3 is TGTGCCAGCAGCCCCGGATCGGGACAGAGGTACGAGCAGTACTTC. It codes for CASSPGSGQRYEQYF.